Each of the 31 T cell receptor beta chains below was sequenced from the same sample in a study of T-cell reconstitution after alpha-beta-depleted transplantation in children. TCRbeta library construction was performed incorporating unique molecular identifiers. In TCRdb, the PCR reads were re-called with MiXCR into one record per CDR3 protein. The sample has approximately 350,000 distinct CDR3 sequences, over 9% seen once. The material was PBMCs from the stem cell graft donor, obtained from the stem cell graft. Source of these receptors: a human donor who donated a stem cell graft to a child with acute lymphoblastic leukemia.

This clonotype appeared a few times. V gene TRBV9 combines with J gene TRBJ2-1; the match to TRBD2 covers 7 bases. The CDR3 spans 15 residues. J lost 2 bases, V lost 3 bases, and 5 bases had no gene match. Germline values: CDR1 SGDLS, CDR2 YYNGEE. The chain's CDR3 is CASSGTGGPYNEQFF. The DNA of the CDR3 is TGTGCCAGCAGCGGAACGGGAGGACCCTACAATGAGCAGTTCTTC.

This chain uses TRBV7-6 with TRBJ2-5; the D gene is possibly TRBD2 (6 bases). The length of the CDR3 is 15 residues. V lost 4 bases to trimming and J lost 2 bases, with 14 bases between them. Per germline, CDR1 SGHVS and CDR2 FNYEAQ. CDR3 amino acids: CASSYGTGEQETQYF. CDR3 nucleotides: TGTGCCAGCAGCTATGGGACTGGAGAACAAGAGACCCAGTACTTC.

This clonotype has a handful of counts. This CDR3 is CSVPARLAAYNEQFF. For the CDR3, the DNA is TGCAGCGTCCCCGCCCGGCTAGCGGCCTACAATGAGCAGTTCTTC. The chain carries TRBV29-1 and TRBJ2-1, with TRBD2 matching 7 bases. Per the germline V gene, CDR1 is SQVTM and CDR2 is ANQGSEA. The CDR3 has 15 amino acids. The trim removed 6 bases at V and 2 bases at J, leaving 10 bases unmatched.

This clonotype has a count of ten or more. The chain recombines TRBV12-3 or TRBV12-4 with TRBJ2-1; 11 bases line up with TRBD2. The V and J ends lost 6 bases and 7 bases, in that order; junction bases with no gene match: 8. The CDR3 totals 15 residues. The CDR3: CASRPGGTSGNEQFF. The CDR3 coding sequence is TGTGCCAGCAGGCCCGGGGGGACTAGCGGAAATGAGCAGTTCTTC.

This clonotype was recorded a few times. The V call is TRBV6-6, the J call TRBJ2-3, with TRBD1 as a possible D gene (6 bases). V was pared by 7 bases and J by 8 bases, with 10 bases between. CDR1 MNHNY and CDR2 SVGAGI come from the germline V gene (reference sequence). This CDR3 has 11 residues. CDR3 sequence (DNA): TGTGCCAGCACCATAGGGGGTACGCAGTATTTT. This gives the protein CASTIGGTQYF.

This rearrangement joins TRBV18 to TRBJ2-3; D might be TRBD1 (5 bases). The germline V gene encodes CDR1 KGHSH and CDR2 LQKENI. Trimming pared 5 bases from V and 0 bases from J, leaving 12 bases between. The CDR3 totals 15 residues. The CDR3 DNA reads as TGTGCCAGCTCAACAGGTATCGCGAGCACAGATACGCAGTATTTT. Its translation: CASSTGIASTDTQYF.

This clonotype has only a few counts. The DNA of the CDR3 is TGTGCCAGCAGTCGACAGGGGGTTCAGCCCCAGCATTTT. This sequence encodes CASSRQGVQPQHF. The genes are TRBV12-3 or TRBV12-4 and TRBJ1-5; 9 nucleotides agree with TRBD1. V dropped 5 bases and J dropped 6; count of bases not matched to a gene: 2. This CDR3 spans 13 amino acids.

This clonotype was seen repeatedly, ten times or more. CDR3 nucleotide sequence: TGCGCCAGCAGCCAACCTACGGGTTCCGGCTACAATGAGCAGTTCTTC. Amino acids: CASSQPTGSGYNEQFF. This chain uses TRBV4-1 with TRBJ2-1; D is unclear. The germline CDR1 and CDR2 sequences are MGHRA and YSYEKL. This CDR3 region has 16 residues. V was shortened by 2 bases and J by 3 bases, with 14 bases between the two germline ends.

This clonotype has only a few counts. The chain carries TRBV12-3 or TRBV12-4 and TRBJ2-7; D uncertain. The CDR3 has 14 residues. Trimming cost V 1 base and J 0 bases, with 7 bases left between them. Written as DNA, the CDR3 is TGTGCCAGCAGTTTAGTCGACGCCTCCTACGAGCAGTACTTC. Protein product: CASSLVDASYEQYF.

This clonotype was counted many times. The CDR3: CASSKYTDTQYF. CDR3 DNA: TGTGCCAGCAGTAAATACACAGATACGCAGTATTTT. V is TRBV6-6 and J is TRBJ2-3; no clear D. Trimming removed 5 bases at V and 2 bases at J, with 5 bases between. Germline CDR1 reads MNHNY; CDR2 reads SVGAGI (reference sequence). CDR3 length equals 12 residues.

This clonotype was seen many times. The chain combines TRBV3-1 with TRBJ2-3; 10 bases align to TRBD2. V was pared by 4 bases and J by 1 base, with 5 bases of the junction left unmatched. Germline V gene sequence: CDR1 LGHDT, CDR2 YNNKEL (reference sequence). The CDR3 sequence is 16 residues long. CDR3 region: CASSRSAGGGTDTQYF. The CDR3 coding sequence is TGTGCCAGCAGCCGGTCAGCGGGAGGGGGCACAGATACGCAGTATTTT.

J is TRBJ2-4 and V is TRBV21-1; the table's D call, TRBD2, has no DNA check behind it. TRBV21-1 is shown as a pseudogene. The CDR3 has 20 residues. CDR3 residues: CASSKKGTSGDPLAKNIQYF. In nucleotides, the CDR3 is TGTGCCAGCAGCAAAAAAGGGACTAGCGGGGATCCCCTAGCCAAAAACATTCAGTACTTC.

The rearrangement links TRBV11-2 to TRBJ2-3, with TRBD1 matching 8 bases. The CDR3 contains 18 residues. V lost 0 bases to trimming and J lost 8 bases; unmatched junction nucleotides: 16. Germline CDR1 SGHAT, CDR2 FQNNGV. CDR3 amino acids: CASSLDMDRAQRSPTQYF. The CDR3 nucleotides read TGTGCCAGCAGCTTAGACATGGACAGGGCCCAACGATCTCCTACGCAGTATTTT.

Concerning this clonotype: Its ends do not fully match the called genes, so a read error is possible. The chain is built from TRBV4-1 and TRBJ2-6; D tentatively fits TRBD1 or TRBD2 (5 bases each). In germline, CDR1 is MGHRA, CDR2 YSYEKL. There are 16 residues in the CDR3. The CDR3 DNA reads TGCGCCAGCAGCCAAGATCCGGGAACCGGGGCCAACGGCCTGACTTTC. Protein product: CASSQDPGTGANGLTF.

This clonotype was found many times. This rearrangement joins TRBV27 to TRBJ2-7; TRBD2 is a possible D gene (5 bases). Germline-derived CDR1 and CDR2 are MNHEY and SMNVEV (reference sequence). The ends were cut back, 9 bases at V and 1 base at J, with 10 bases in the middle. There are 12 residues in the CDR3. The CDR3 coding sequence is TGTGCCAGTTTTAGCGTTTCCTACGAGCAGTACTTC. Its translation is CASFSVSYEQYF.

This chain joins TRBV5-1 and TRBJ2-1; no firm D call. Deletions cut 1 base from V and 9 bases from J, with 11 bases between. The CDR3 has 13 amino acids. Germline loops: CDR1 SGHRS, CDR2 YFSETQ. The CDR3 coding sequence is TGCGCCAGCAGCTTGCAAGAGACTGGTGAGCAGTTCTTC. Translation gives CASSLQETGEQFF.

DNA for the CDR3: TGTGCCAGCACTACACGCATAGAAATTGAAGCTTTCTTT. Residues: CASTTRIEIEAFF. The V gene is TRBV6-6, the J gene TRBJ1-1; D gene uncertain. The CDR3 runs to 13 residues. Trimming shortened V by 7 bases and J by 7 bases, and 16 bases separated the two germline ends. CDR1 is MNHNY, CDR2 SVGAGI, per germline (reference sequence).

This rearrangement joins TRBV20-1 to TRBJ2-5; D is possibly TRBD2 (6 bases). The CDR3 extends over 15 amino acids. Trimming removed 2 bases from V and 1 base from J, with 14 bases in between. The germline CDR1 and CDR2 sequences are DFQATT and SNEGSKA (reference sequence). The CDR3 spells CSARPGTQVQETQYF. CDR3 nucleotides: TGCAGTGCTAGACCCGGGACTCAAGTCCAAGAGACCCAGTACTTC.

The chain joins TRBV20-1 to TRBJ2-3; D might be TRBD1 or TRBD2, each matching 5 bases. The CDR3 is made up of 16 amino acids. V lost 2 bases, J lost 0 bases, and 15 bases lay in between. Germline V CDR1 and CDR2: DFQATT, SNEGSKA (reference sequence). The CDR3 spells CSARRRDLTSTDTQYF. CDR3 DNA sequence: TGCAGTGCTAGACGCAGGGACCTAACTAGCACAGATACGCAGTATTTT.

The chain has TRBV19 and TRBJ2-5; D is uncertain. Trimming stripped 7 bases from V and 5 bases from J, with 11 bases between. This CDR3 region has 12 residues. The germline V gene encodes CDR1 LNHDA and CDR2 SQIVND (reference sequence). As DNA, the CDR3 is TGTGCCAGTAACATAGCTGGGGAGACCCAGTACTTC. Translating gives CASNIAGETQYF.

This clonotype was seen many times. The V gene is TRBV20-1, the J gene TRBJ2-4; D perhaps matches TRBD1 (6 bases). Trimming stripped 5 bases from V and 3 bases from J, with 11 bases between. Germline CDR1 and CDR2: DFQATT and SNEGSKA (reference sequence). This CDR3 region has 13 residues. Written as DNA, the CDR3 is TGCAGTGCTCAGCCAGGGGTCAAAAACATTCAGTACTTC. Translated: CSAQPGVKNIQYF.

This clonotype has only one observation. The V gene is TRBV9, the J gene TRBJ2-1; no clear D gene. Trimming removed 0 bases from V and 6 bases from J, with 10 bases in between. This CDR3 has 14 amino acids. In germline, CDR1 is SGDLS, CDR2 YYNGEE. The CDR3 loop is CASSVGSPSNEQFF. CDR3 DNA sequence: TGTGCCAGCAGCGTAGGGAGCCCCTCCAATGAGCAGTTCTTC.

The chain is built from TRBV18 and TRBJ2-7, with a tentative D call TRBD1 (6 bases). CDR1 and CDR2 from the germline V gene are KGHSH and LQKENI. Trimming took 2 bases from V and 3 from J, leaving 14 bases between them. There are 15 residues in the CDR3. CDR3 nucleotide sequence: TGTGCCAGCTCACCATTGACACAGGGAATCTACGAGCAGTACTTC. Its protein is CASSPLTQGIYEQYF.

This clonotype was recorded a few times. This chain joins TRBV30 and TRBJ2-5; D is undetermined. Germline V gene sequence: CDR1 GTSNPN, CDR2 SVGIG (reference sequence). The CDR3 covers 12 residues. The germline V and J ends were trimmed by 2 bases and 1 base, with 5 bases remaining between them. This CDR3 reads CAWSRVQETQYF. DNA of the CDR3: TGTGCCTGGAGTAGGGTCCAAGAGACCCAGTACTTC.

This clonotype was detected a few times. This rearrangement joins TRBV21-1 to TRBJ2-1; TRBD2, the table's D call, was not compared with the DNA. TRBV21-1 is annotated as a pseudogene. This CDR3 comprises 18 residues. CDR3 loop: CASSKARNTSGRLDEQFF. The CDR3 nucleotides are TGTGCCAGCAGCAAAGCGCGAAACACTAGCGGGAGGTTAGATGAGCAGTTCTTC.

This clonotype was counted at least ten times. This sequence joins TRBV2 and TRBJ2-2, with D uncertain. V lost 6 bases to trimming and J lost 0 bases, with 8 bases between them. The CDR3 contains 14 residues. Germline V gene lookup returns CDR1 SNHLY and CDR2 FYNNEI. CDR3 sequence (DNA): TGTGCCAGCAGGGGGTTGGCGAACACCGGGGAGCTGTTTTTT. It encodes CASRGLANTGELFF.

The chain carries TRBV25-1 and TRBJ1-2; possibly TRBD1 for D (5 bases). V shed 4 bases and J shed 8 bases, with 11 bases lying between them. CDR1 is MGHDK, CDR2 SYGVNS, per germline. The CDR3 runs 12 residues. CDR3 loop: CASSVDIIGYTF. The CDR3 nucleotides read TGTGCCAGCAGTGTGGACATTATCGGCTACACCTTC.

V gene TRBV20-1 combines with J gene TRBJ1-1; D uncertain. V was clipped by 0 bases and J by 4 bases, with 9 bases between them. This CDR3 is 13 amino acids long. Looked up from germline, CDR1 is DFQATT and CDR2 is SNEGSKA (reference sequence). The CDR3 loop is CSARESGSTEAFF. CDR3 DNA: TGCAGTGCTAGAGAAAGCGGGAGCACTGAAGCTTTCTTT.

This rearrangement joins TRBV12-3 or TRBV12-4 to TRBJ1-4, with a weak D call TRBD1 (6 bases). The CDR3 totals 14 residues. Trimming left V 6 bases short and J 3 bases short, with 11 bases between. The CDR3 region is CASREGTSNEKLFF. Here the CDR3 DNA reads TGTGCCAGCAGGGAGGGGACATCTAATGAAAAACTGTTTTTT.

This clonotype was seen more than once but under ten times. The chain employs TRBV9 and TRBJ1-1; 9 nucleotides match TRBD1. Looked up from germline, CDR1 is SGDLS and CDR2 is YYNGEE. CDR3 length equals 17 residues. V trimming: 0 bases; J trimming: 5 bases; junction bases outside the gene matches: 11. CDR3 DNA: TGTGCCAGCAGCGTAGAGGGGGCGGGACAGGGATGGACTGAAGCTTTCTTT. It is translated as CASSVEGAGQGWTEAFF.

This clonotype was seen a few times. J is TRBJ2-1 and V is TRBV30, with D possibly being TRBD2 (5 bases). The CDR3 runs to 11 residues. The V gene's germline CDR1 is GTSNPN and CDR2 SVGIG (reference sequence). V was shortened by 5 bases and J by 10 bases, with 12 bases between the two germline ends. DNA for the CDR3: TGTGCCTGGGGTACTAGAGCGGAGCAGTTCTTC. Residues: CAWGTRAEQFF.